Listed below are T cell receptor beta chains from one sample, sequenced in a study of molecular identifiers for immune sequencing clone quantification. TCRdb recomputed calls from the PCR reads with MiXCR, one row per CDR3 protein. The profile shows 97,000 or so distinct CDR3 sequences, 24% of them singletons. Specimen: naive CD8+ T cells from blood, with Jurkat cell RNA spiked in. These receptors were collected from a human donor in good health. Some libraries in this study had Jurkat cell RNA spiked in. The CDR3 runs from the conserved cysteine through the conserved F or W. D genes are given only for firm matches. Rows may omit the clone size; those that give it use once, few, many or a size class.

len	abundance	v_gene	j_gene	d_gene	CDR3nt	CDR3aa
15	few	TRBV4-1	TRBJ2-7	TRBD2	TGCGCCAGCAGCCAACTAGCGGGGGGCCCTTACGAGCAGTACTTC	CASSQLAGGPYEQYF
14	NA	TRBV7-8	TRBJ2-7	NA	TGTGCCAGCAGCCAAACTGCCCCGCCCGGGGCGCAGTACTTC	CASSQTAPPGAQYF
15	few	TRBV6-2/TRBV6-3	TRBJ2-7	NA	TGTGCCAGCAGTTACTTGGAACTAGCAAACCACGAGCAGTACTTC	CASSYLELANHEQYF
17	NA	TRBV27	TRBJ1-5	TRBD1	TGTGCCAGCAGTTTATACGGGACAGGAGGTTCTGGACAGCTCCAGCATTTT	CASSLYGTGGSGQLQHF
14	many	TRBV7-6	TRBJ2-3	NA	TGTGCCAGCAGCCCCTCGGCAGACCGGGATACGCAGTATTTT	CASSPSADRDTQYF
15	NA	TRBV27	TRBJ1-1	NA	TGTGCCAGCAGGGGCCAAGGTCCCCTACTCACTGAAGCTTTCTTT	CASRGQGPLLTEAFF
16	many	TRBV6-5	TRBJ2-1	NA	TGTGCCAGCAGTACCGGACCTTTTGAGGGTTACAATGAGCAGTTCTTC	CASSTGPFEGYNEQFF
16	many	TRBV28	TRBJ2-7	TRBD2	TGTGCCAGCAGTCCAGTGCGGACAGGACTAGCGGACCTGCAGTACTTC	CASSPVRTGLADLQYF
14	many	TRBV6-2/TRBV6-3	TRBJ1-5	NA	TGTGCCAGCACTCCCACGGCGCCTAATCAGCCCCAGCATTTT	CASTPTAPNQPQHF
12	few	TRBV4-1	TRBJ1-3	NA	TGCGCCAGCAGCCAACTCGACGGCCCGGGGTATTTT	CASSQLDGPGYF
14	many	TRBV27	TRBJ2-7	NA	TGTGCCAGCAGTCTGGCCCCACAGTACTACGAGCAGTACTTC	CASSLAPQYYEQYF
19	NA	TRBV20-1	TRBJ2-5	TRBD2	TGCAGTGCTAGAGAAACGGGCGAAAGGAGCGGGAGCTACCAAGAGACCCAGTACTTC	CSARETGERSGSYQETQYF
16	many	TRBV12-3/TRBV12-4	TRBJ2-3	TRBD2	TGTGCCAGCAGCTCCTCCACTAGCGGGGAGTCAGATACGCAGTATTTT	CASSSSTSGESDTQYF
18	few	TRBV6-6	TRBJ2-7	TRBD2	TGTGCCAGCAGTTACGTACCAGCGGGATCTCTTAGCTCCTACGAGCAGTACTTC	CASSYVPAGSLSSYEQYF
13	many	TRBV24-1	TRBJ1-5	NA	TGTGCCACCAGTGACCGTCCAGGCGGGCCCCAGCATTTT	CATSDRPGGPQHF
11	few	TRBV20-1	TRBJ2-7	NA	TGCAGTGCTAGGGACACGGACGAGCAGTACTTC	CSARDTDEQYF
17	few	TRBV11-2	TRBJ1-5	NA	TGTGCCAGCAGCCCCGCTGGCAGCGGTTATAGCAATCAGCCCCAGCATTTT	CASSPAGSGYSNQPQHF
14	many	TRBV5-1	TRBJ2-7	NA	TGCGCCAGCAGCTCTCGGACCATACTAGACGAGCAGTACTTC	CASSSRTILDEQYF
14	NA	TRBV6-5	TRBJ2-3	NA	TGTGCCAGCACTAACGAAGCAGGCACAGGTACGCAGTATTTT	CASTNEAGTGTQYF
13	NA	TRBV4-1	TRBJ1-1	NA	TGCGCCAGCACGATCAGGGGACGCGCTGAAGCTCTCTTT	CASTIRGRAEALF
15	NA	TRBV28	TRBJ2-7	TRBD2	TGTGCCAGCAGCACACTTTGGACTAGTCCATCCGAGCAGTACTTC	CASSTLWTSPSEQYF
17	many	TRBV27	TRBJ2-7	NA	TGTGCCAGCAGTCTCTTACCCGGGACAAGGGCCTTCGGGGAGCAGTACTTC	CASSLLPGTRAFGEQYF
15	few	TRBV12-3/TRBV12-4	TRBJ2-2	TRBD1	TGTGCCAGCAGTCAGTCGGGACAGGGGCCCGGGGAGCTGTTTTTT	CASSQSGQGPGELFF
12	many	TRBV29-1	TRBJ2-7	NA	TGCAGCGTTGAAGAAGGCAGCTACGAGCAGTACTTC	CSVEEGSYEQYF
15	many	TRBV27	TRBJ2-5	NA	TGTGCCAGCAGAGGAGCCAGGGGTGCCGCAGAGACCCAGTACTTC	CASRGARGAAETQYF
15	few	TRBV5-6	TRBJ2-7	TRBD2	TGTGCCAGCAGCTTAGGACTAGCGGATTCCTACGAGCAGTACTTC	CASSLGLADSYEQYF
13	NA	TRBV11-2	TRBJ2-7	NA	TGTGCCAGCAGCCTGGGAAATACCTACGAGCAGTACTTC	CASSLGNTYEQYF
17	once	TRBV3-1	TRBJ1-4	NA	TGTGCCAGCAGCCAAGGGGGAGGGAAAGGACCTAATGAAAAACTGTTTTTT	CASSQGGGKGPNEKLFF
16	many	TRBV7-9	TRBJ1-6	NA	TGTGCCAGCAGCCAAGGATCTGAAACGTATAATTCACCCCTCCACTTT	CASSQGSETYNSPLHF
11	NA	TRBV10-3	TRBJ2-1	NA	TGTGCCATCAGTGAGGGCCCCGGGCAGTTCTTC	CAISEGPGQFF
14	few	TRBV7-8	TRBJ2-3	NA	TGTGCCAGCAGTACCTTTGCCGGGGGAGATACGCAGTATTTT	CASSTFAGGDTQYF
12	few	TRBV19	TRBJ1-1	NA	TGTACCAGTAGTATGGGTTTGGCTGAAGCTTTCTTT	CTSSMGLAEAFF
15	many	TRBV7-2	TRBJ1-5	NA	TGTGCCAGCAGCTTAGGTTGGGACAAATATCAGCCCCAGCATTTT	CASSLGWDKYQPQHF
12	NA	TRBV29-1	TRBJ2-2	NA	TGCAGCGTTCGGGGATACACCGGGGAGCTGTTTTTT	CSVRGYTGELFF
13	few	TRBV11-2	TRBJ2-7	NA	TGTGCCAGCAGCTTAACTGCAGGGGACGAGCAGTACTTC	CASSLTAGDEQYF
15	few	TRBV10-3	TRBJ2-7	NA	TGTGCCATCAGTGCTTTGGCTGATGGGTCCTACGAGCAGTACTTC	CAISALADGSYEQYF
14	many	TRBV11-2	TRBJ2-7	NA	TGTGCCAGCAGCTCTCCGGGACGGTCCTACGAGCAGTACTTC	CASSSPGRSYEQYF
14	many	TRBV27	TRBJ2-7	NA	TGTGCCAGCAGATATTATCCTGGGACCTACGAGCAGTACTTC	CASRYYPGTYEQYF
15	many	TRBV7-9	TRBJ2-7	NA	TGTGCCAGCAGCTCCCAGCTGGGCAGGGCATACGAGCAGTACTTC	CASSSQLGRAYEQYF
13	few	TRBV30	TRBJ2-5	TRBD2	TGTGCCTGGAGTATAACTAGCGGAGAGACCCAGTACTTC	CAWSITSGETQYF
16	many	TRBV2	TRBJ2-5	TRBD1	TGTGCCAGCAGTGAAGTAGGACAGGGCCACCTCGAGACCCAGTACTTC	CASSEVGQGHLETQYF
12	many	TRBV12-3/TRBV12-4	TRBJ1-2	NA	TGTGCCAGCAGACGGGACACCTATGGCTACACCTTC	CASRRDTYGYTF
15	NA	TRBV19	TRBJ1-6	NA	TGTGCCAGTAGTATGGGGCGGGGTGAGGTCTCACCCCTCCACTTT	CASSMGRGEVSPLHF
16	few	TRBV28	TRBJ2-2	NA	TGTGCCAGCAGTTTATTAGGGGGTGCGAACACCGGGGAGCTGTTTTTT	CASSLLGGANTGELFF
12	many	TRBV7-6	TRBJ1-1	NA	TGTGCCAGCAGCTTGACAGGCGCTGAAGCTTTCTTT	CASSLTGAEAFF
16	many	TRBV7-2	TRBJ2-3	NA	TGTGCCAGCAGCTTGAGGACGGGAAGTAGCACAGATACGCAGTATTTT	CASSLRTGSSTDTQYF
17	NA	TRBV4-3	TRBJ1-2	NA	TGCGCCAGCAGCCAAGACCCAGGGGAGCAGAGGGACTATGGCTACACCTTC	CASSQDPGEQRDYGYTF
16	few	TRBV19	TRBJ1-5	NA	TGTGCCAGTAGTATCTCCCGGCAAAACGGAGGTCAGCCCCAGCATTTT	CASSISRQNGGQPQHF
8	many	TRBV7-8	TRBJ2-3	NA	TGTGCCAGCAGCCCTGGTTCTTTT	CASSPGSF
15	once	TRBV7-6	TRBJ1-1	TRBD1	TGTGCCAGCGGCCTCGGGACAGTCATGAACATTGAAGCTTTCTTT	CASGLGTVMNIEAFF
14	many	TRBV19	TRBJ2-1	NA	TGTGCCAGTAGTATCCCGGGCCAGAAAAATGAGCAGTTCTTC	CASSIPGQKNEQFF
13	many	TRBV20-1	TRBJ1-5	NA	TGCAGTGCCGCGAGGGACCGCTTTCAGCCCCAGCATTTT	CSAARDRFQPQHF
13	many	TRBV15	TRBJ2-5	NA	TGTGCCACCAGCAGCGACTGGGGCGAGACCCAGTACTTC	CATSSDWGETQYF
16	medium-sized	TRBV9	TRBJ2-2	NA	TGTGCCAGCAGCGCTTTCGACAGTTACAATACCGGGGAGCTGTTTTTT	CASSAFDSYNTGELFF
16	many	TRBV9	TRBJ2-3	TRBD2	TGTGCCAGCAGCGTAGGTAGCGGGGCGGGCACAGATACGCAGTATTTT	CASSVGSGAGTDTQYF
15	NA	TRBV4-1	TRBJ2-3	NA	TGCGCCCGCAGCCAAGCGCGTCCTAGCCCAGATACGCAGTATTTT	CARSQARPSPDTQYF
14	many	TRBV12-3/TRBV12-4	TRBJ2-5	TRBD1	TGTGCCAGCGTTGTAACAGGGGTTCAAGAGACCCAGTACTTC	CASVVTGVQETQYF
14	NA	TRBV7-3	TRBJ2-5	NA	TGTGCCACACAACAGGGCTGGAGAGGAGCGACCCAGTACTTC	CATQQGWRGATQYF
14	NA	TRBV12-3/TRBV12-4	TRBJ2-5	TRBD2	TGTGCCAGCAGTGTCACTAGCGGGGGGGAGACCCAGTACTTC	CASSVTSGGETQYF